The 12 T cell receptor beta chains reported below all come from one sample, sequenced in a study of lymphopenia after photon versus proton radiotherapy. The table came from immunoSEQ multiplex PCR; TCRdb's copy has only in-frame clones and leaves some out. The sample lists around 30,000 clones, 84% occurring once. Here the sequenced sample was peripheral blood, taken from a patient treated with proton-based radiotherapy. The receptor source for this set is a woman in her 70s with pancreatic cancer.

The CDR3 DNA follows: TGTGCCATCGGGGGCAGCGATAGTGGCCAAGAGACCCAGTACTTC. It encodes CAIGGSDSGQETQYF. The gene calls are TRBV10-3 and TRBJ2-5, with D possibly TRBD1 on 6 matching bases. CDR1 is ENHRY and CDR2 is SYGVKD in the germline V gene. The CDR3 is made up of 15 amino acids. Trimming took off 8 bases at V and 1 base at J, with 17 bases between the two ends.

The DNA of the CDR3 is TGTGCCAGCTCACCATTAGCGGGTCTCGGGAATGAGCAGTTCTTC. Translating it yields CASSPLAGLGNEQFF. The chain has TRBV18 and TRBJ2-1; 7 positions agree with TRBD2. This CDR3 spans 15 amino acids. Germline-derived CDR1 and CDR2 are KGHSH and LQKENI. The V gene end was trimmed by 2 bases and the J gene end by 7 bases; junction bases not matched to a gene: 8.

This rearrangement joins TRBV19 to TRBJ2-1; the match to TRBD2 covers 7 bases. V shed 3 bases, J shed 0 bases, and the junction held 2 bases outside the gene matches. The V gene's germline CDR1 is LNHDA and CDR2 SQIVND (reference sequence). The CDR3 is made up of 15 amino acids. Here the CDR3 DNA reads TGTGCCAGTAGTATTTGGGGGGGCTCCTACAATGAGCAGTTCTTC. Its protein product is CASSIWGGSYNEQFF.

Written as DNA, the CDR3 is TGTGCCAGCAGCCGGGACAGCGTTCCCTATGGCTACACCTTC. This encodes CASSRDSVPYGYTF. The chain uses TRBV28 and TRBJ1-2, with 7 bases identical to TRBD1. The trim removed 6 bases at V and 4 bases at J, leaving 8 bases unmatched. CDR3 length: 14 amino acids. Germline V gene sequence: CDR1 MDHEN, CDR2 SYDVKM.

CDR3 nucleotide sequence: TGTGCCAGCAGCTCGTTGAAGGATTCACCCCTCCACTTT. Translating it yields CASSSLKDSPLHF. The gene calls are TRBV11-2 and TRBJ1-6; no definite D call. V was clipped by 4 bases and J by 8 bases, with 9 bases between them. Looked up from germline, CDR1 is SGHAT and CDR2 is FQNNGV. The CDR3 is made up of 13 amino acids.

The V and J genes are TRBV18 and TRBJ2-7, with D maybe TRBD1 (6 bases). Germline CDR1 is KGHSH and CDR2 is LQKENI. Trimming left V 3 bases short and J 5 bases short, with 8 bases between. The CDR3 length is 12 residues. The DNA of the CDR3 is TGTGCCAGCTCACCCAACAGGGACGAGCAGTACTTC. Protein sequence: CASSPNRDEQYF.

The chain employs TRBV28 and TRBJ2-7, with TRBD2 identical over 13 bases. The V gene end was trimmed by 6 bases and the J gene end by 4 bases; junction bases not matched to a gene: 3. The CDR3 is 14 amino acids. The germline V gene has CDR1 MDHEN and CDR2 SYDVKM. CDR3 residues: CASSPGLAGYEQYF. In DNA, the CDR3 is TGTGCCAGCAGCCCGGGACTAGCGGGATACGAGCAGTACTTC.

The chain is built from TRBV6-4 and TRBJ2-3; D is uncertain. CDR1 is MRHNA and CDR2 is SNTAGT in the germline V gene. This CDR3 spans 15 amino acids. Deletions cut 0 bases from V and 0 bases from J, with 7 bases between. The CDR3 sequence: CASSDSGFSTDTQYF. In DNA, the CDR3 is TGTGCCAGCAGTGACTCGGGATTTAGCACAGATACGCAGTATTTT.

V is TRBV5-6 and J is TRBJ2-7; D is possibly TRBD1 or TRBD2 (5 bases each). CDR1 SGHDT and CDR2 YYEEEE come from the germline V gene. This CDR3 is built from 14 residues. V was clipped by 0 bases and J by 2 bases, with 9 bases between them. As DNA, the CDR3 is TGTGCCAGCAGCTTGGGGGGACCGGCCTACGAGCAGTACTTC. It encodes CASSLGGPAYEQYF.

This rearrangement joins TRBV30 to TRBJ2-1; 8 nucleotides line up with TRBD2. This CDR3 spans 15 amino acids. Germline CDR1 GTSNPN, CDR2 SVGIG (reference sequence). V trimming: 0 bases; J trimming: 4 bases; junction bases outside the gene matches: 5. CDR3 sequence: CAWSVDGRGYNEQFF. CDR3 nucleotides: TGTGCCTGGAGTGTAGACGGGAGGGGGTACAATGAGCAGTTCTTC.

The chain recombines TRBV6-5 with TRBJ2-7; D is uncertain. This CDR3 has 14 residues. The V end lost 7 bases, the J end lost 2 bases, and 15 bases lay between the germline ends. Germline V gene lookup returns CDR1 MNHEY and CDR2 SVGAGI. The CDR3 reads CASTLTGGTYEQYF. CDR3 sequence (DNA): TGTGCCAGCACCCTTACGGGCGGCACCTACGAGCAGTACTTC.

This chain links TRBV7-9 with TRBJ1-2; no firm D call. V gave up 2 bases and J gave up 4 bases, with 8 bases separating them. Germline V gives CDR1 SEHNR, CDR2 FQNEAQ (reference sequence). The CDR3 has 13 amino acids. This CDR3 is CASSLNSAYGYTF. In nucleotides, the CDR3 is TGTGCCAGCAGCTTAAATTCGGCCTATGGCTACACCTTC.